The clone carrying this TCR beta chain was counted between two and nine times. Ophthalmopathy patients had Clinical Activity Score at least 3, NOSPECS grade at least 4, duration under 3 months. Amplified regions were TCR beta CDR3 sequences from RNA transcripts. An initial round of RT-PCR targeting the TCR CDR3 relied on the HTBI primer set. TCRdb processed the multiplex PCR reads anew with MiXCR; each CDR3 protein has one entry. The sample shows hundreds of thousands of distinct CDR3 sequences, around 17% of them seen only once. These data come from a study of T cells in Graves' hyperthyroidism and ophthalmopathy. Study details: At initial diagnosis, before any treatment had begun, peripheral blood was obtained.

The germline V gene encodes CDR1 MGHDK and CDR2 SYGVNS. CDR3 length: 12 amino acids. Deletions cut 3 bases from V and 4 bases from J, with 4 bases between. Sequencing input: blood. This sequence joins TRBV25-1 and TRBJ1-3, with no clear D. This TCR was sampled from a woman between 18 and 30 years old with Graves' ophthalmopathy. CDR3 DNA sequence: TGTGCCAGCAGTGATACAGGAAACACCATATATTTT. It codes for CASSDTGNTIYF.